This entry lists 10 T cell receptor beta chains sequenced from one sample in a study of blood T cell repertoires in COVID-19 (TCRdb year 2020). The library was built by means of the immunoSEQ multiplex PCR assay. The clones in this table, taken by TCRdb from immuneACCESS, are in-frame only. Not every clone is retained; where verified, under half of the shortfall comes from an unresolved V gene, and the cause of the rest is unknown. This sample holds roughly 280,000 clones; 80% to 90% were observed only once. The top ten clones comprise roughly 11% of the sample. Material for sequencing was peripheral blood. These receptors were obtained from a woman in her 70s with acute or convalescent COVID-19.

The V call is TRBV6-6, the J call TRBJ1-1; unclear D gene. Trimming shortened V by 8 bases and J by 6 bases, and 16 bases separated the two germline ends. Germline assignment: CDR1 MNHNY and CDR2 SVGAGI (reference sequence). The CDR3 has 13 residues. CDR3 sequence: CASRLSSISEAFF. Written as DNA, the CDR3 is TGTGCCAGCCGCCTTAGTAGCATCTCTGAAGCTTTCTTT.

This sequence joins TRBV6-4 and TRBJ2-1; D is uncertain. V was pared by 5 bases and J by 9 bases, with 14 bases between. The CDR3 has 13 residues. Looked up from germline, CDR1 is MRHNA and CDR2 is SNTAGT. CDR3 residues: CASSQARFAEQFF. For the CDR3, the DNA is TGTGCCAGCAGTCAGGCCCGTTTCGCTGAGCAGTTCTTC.

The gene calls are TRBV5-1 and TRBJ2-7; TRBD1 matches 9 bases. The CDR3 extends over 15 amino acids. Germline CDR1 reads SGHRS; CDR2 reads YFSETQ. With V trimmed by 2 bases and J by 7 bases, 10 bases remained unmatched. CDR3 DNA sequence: TGCGCCAGCAGCTTCGCCACAGGGGGCGCGGGGGAGCAGTACTTC. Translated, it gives CASSFATGGAGEQYF.

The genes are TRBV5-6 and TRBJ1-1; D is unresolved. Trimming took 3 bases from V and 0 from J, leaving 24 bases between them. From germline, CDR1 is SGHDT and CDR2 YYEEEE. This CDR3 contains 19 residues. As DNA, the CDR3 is TGTGCCAGCAGCTACACACCGATGAAAGATCCCCGTATGAACACTGAAGCTTTCTTT. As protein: CASSYTPMKDPRMNTEAFF.

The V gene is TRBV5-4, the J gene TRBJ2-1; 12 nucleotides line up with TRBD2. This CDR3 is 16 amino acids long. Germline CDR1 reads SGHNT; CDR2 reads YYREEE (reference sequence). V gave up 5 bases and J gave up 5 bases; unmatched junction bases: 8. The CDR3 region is CASSLRLAGANNEQFF. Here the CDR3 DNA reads TGTGCCAGCAGTCTTAGACTAGCGGGGGCCAACAATGAGCAGTTCTTC.

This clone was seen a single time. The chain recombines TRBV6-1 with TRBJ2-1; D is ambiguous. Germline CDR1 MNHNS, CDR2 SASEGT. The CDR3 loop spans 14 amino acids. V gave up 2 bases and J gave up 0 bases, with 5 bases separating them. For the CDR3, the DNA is TGTGCCAGCAGTGAATGGAGCTCCTACAATGAGCAGTTCTTC. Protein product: CASSEWSSYNEQFF.

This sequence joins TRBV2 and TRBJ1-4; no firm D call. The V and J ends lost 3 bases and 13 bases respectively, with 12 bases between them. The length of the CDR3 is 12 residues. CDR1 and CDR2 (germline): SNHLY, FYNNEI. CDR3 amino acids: CASSDPSRGLFF. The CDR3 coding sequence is TGTGCCAGCAGTGACCCGTCCAGAGGACTGTTTTTT.

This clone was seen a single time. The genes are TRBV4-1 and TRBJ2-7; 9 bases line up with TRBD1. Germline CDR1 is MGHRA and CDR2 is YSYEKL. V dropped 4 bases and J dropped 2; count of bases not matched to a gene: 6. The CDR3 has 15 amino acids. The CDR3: CASSPLGQGAYEQYF. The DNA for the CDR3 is TGCGCCAGCAGCCCCTTGGGACAGGGCGCCTACGAGCAGTACTTC.

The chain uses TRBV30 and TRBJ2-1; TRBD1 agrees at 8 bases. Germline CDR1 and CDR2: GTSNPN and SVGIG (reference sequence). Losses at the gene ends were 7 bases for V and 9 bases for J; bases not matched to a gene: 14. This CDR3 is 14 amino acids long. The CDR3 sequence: CASWDRLIYGEQFF. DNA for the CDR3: TGTGCCTCCTGGGACAGGTTAATCTACGGTGAGCAGTTCTTC. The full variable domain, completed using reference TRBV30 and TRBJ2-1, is SQTIHQWPATLVQPVGSPLSLECTVEGTSNPNLYWYRQAAGRGLQLLFYSVGIGQISSEVPQNLSASRPQDRQFILSSKKLLLSDSGFYLCASWDRLIYGEQFFGPGTRLTVL.

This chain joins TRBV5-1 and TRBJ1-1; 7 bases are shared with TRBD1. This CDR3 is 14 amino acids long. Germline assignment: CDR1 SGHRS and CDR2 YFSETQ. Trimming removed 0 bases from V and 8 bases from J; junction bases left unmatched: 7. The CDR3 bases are TGCGCCAGCAGCTTGGCCGGGACAGCGACGGAAGCTTTCTTT. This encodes CASSLAGTATEAFF.